This T cell receptor (beta chain) was obtained from a study of T cells after yellow fever vaccination (dated by TCRdb to about 2019). Study-wide context: The SMART-Seq v4 Ultra Low Input RNA kit was used to prepare libraries from fractions with low cell numbers. To follow T-cell clones before and after primary and booster YFV17D yellow fever vaccination, bulk TCR alpha and beta repertoires were sequenced over time. Two healthy male donors, one aged 18 to 30 and one aged 30 to 39 years, were included in the cohort. Blood samples were taken at several timepoints before and after primary and secondary immunization, and bulk PBMC replicates and cell subsets were isolated. Findings and caveats that apply to the study as a whole: The study included only a couple of donors, which limits how far the findings can be generalized. After the booster, most clones that had expanded after primary vaccination were detected again (roughly 96% of CD4 and more than 80% of CD8), suggesting broad maintenance of memory. A small fraction of clonotypes showed up in both the CD4 and CD8 compartments, probably as a result of convergent recombination. FACS-sorted repertoires could contain abundant contaminating clonotypes from the bulk population, so computational filtering was required. Compared with the primary T-cell response, the secondary T-cell response was weaker but faster, peaking on day 5 rather than day 15.

With respect to this clonotype: Which antigen it targets is not known. No base quality information exists; no much larger clone differs at one position.

This sample was sequenced with an Illumina NovaSeq 6000. TCR cDNA was made using 5'RACE template switching, a step that added a universal primer site and unique molecular identifiers. Priming for cDNA synthesis came from both the TCR alpha and TCR beta constant segments. Two PCR steps were used to amplify libraries, with sample barcodes and sequencing adapters being added in the second step. Libraries were sequenced on Illumina HiSeq 2500 (2x100 bp) or NovaSeq (2x150 bp). The study's own analysis went as follows. MIGEC was used to demultiplex reads and collapse the reads into UMI consensus sequences, and MiXCR was used for V(D)J alignment. Vaccine-responding clonotypes were identified with edgeR using replicate PBMC samples, with FDR below 0.01 and a log2 fold change above 5 up to day 15 being required. Each bulk clonotype received a CD4 or CD8 identity based on whether the sequenced CD4 or CD8 repertoire contained that clonotype at higher abundance. TCRdb reworked the public reads: Q25 trimming with fastp, MiXCR clone assembly, productive beta chains retained. Rows merge per CDR3 protein into single entries with the most common DNA and genes. The V and J calls shown here were made by TCRdb, not taken from the authors' results. Recorded for this sample are about 320,000 distinct CDR3 sequences; around 11% of them occurred a single time. The top ten hold 3% to 3.5% of the sample.

V was cut back by 7 bases and J by 4 bases, leaving a gap of 11 bases between them. CDR1 and CDR2 are read off the germline V gene as SGHRS and YFSETQ. The CDR3, cysteine through phenylalanine, is 13 amino acids long. Only the CDR3 DNA stays, 39 bases, in frame from base 1. What this sample's treatment or condition label stands for: live attenuated yellow fever vaccine strain. A standard Ficoll-Paque protocol was used to isolate PBMCs from peripheral blood. Dynabeads CD4 and CD8 positive selection kits were used to isolate CD4 and CD8 T-cell fractions. RNA was extracted with TriZol from bulk PBMCs, CD4 and CD8 fractions, and dextramer-positive and dextramer-negative fractions.

The rearrangement joined TRBV5-1 to TRBJ2-2, with the D gene too uncertain to name. Material: CD4+ T cells sorted from PBMCs, obtained 45 days after the yellow fever booster vaccination. The TCR sequence derives from a man between 18 and 29 years old who received the YFV17D yellow fever vaccine. In nucleotides, the sequence is TGCGCCAGCGCCCCCTCTACCACCGGGGAGCTGTTTTTT. Translated, this gives CASAPSTTGELFF.